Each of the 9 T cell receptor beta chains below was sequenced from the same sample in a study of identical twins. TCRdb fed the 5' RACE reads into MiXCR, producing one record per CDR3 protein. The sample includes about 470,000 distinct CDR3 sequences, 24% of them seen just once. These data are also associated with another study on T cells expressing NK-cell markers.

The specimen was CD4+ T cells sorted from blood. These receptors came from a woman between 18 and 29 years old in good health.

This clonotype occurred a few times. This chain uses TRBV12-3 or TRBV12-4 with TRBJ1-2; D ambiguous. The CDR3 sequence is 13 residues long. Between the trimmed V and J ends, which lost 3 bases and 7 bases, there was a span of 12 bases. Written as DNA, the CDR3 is TGTGCCAGCAGTTTTTTGGGTGTTAGTGGCTACACCTTC. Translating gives CASSFLGVSGYTF.

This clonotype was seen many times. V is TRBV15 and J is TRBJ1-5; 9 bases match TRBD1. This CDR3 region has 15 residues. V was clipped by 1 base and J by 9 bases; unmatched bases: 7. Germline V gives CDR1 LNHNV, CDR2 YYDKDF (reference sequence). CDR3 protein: CATSRAQTGGAPQHF. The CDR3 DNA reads TGTGCCACCAGCAGAGCCCAGACAGGGGGAGCGCCCCAGCATTTT.

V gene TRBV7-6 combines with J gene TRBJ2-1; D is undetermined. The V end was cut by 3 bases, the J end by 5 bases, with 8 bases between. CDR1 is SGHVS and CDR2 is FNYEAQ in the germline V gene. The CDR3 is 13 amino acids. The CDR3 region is CASSFRPDNEQFF. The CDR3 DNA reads TGTGCCAGCAGCTTCCGGCCAGACAATGAGCAGTTCTTC.

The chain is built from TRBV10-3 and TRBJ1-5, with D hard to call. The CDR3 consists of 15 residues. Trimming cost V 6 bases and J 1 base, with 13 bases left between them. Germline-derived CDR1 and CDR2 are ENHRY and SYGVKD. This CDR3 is CAISMGSSSNQPQHF. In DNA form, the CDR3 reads TGTGCCATCAGCATGGGGAGTAGCAGCAATCAGCCCCAGCATTTT.

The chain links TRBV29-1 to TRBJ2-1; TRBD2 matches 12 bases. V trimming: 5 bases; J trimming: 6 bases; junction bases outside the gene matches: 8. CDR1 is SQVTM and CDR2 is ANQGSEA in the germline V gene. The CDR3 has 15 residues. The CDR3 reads CSVTSSGREGNEQFF. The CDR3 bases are TGCAGCGTTACGTCTAGCGGGAGGGAGGGCAATGAGCAGTTCTTC.

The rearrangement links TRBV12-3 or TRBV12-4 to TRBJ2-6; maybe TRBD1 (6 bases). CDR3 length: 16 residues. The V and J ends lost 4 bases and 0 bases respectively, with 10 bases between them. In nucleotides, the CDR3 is TGTGCCAGCAGTTGGGACATCCTCTCTGGGGCCAACGTCCTGACTTTC. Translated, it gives CASSWDILSGANVLTF.

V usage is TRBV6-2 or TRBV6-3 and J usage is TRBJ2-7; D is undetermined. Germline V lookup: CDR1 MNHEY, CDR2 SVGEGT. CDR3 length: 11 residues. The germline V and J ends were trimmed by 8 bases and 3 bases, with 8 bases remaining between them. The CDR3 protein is CASRKVYEQYF. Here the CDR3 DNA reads TGTGCCAGCCGGAAAGTCTACGAGCAGTACTTC.

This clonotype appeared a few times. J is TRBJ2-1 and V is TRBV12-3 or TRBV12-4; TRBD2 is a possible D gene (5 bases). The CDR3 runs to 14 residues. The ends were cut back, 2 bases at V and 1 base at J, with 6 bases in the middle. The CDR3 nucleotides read TGTGCCAGCAGTTTAACTAGGTCCTACAATGAGCAGTTCTTC. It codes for CASSLTRSYNEQFF.

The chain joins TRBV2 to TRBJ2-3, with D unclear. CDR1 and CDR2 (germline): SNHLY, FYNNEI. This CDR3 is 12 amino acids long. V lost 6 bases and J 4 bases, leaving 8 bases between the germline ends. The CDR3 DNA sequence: TGTGCCAGCAGCACCACGCCAGATACGCAGTATTTT. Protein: CASSTTPDTQYF.